This record concerns one T cell receptor (beta chain) sequence. In the study's own analysis: Amplifying reference gene primers gave estimates of nucleated cell counts. The assay was immunoSEQ multiplex PCR, and TCRdb's table has in-frame clones only and misses some. V and J calls plus clone size are reproduced from that table; the DNA served to infer D and trimming. The sample carries some 200,000 clones, 85% to 90% recorded once. These data belong to a study of blood T cell repertoires in COVID-19. Study-level background: There were acute and convalescent COVID-19 samples, and they came from the United States, Italy and Spain. PBMCs, B-cell-depleted T cells, or T cells provided the cDNA or gDNA that made up the material.

The junction had 6 bases not matched to a gene; V was cut back by 5 bases and J by 1 base. The CDR3 runs to 15 residues. The germline gives CDR1 MNHEY, CDR2 SVGAGI. V usage is TRBV6-5 and J usage is TRBJ2-5; 8 nucleotides align to TRBD2. This receptor was obtained from a middle-aged man with active or convalescent COVID-19. Sample: peripheral blood. The CDR3 reads CASSLSGGFQETQYF. The DNA of the CDR3 is TGTGCCAGCAGTCTCAGCGGGGGATTCCAAGAGACCCAGTACTTC.